This T cell receptor (beta chain) was captured by sequencing in a study of molecular identifiers for immune sequencing clone quantification. Sorted naive CD8 T cells were those defined as CD8+CD4-CCR7+CD45RA+. This clonotype has at least ten counts. Its specificity is not known. Study conclusions and caveats: Over 98% of CMV-specific effector molecules, but under 1% of naive ones, were in clones above 20 copies.

Each CDR3 protein gets one entry after TCRdb re-called the PCR reads with MiXCR. The table has about half a million distinct CDR3 sequences, less than 30% seen once. Between the trimmed V and J ends, which lost 4 bases and 0 bases, there was a span of 18 bases. Germline V gene sequence: CDR1 SGHRS, CDR2 YFSETQ. The CDR3 sequence is 17 residues long. The receptor's source is a human donor in good health. Some libraries in this study had Jurkat cell RNA spiked in. Sequences were obtained from naive CD8+ T cells from blood, with Jurkat cell RNA spiked in. The subset here: FACS-sorted CD8+CD4-CCR7+CD45RA+ naive T cells. This sequence joins TRBV5-1 and TRBJ2-3; maybe TRBD2 (5 bases). CDR3 nucleotide sequence: TGCGCCAGCAGCCCATCGTTGGCGGGTGCAAGCACAGATACGCAGTATTTT. This encodes CASSPSLAGASTDTQYF.